This is a list of T cell receptor beta chains from one sample in a study of blood T cell repertoires in COVID-19. Repertoires were generated with immunoSEQ multiplex PCR, while TCRdb's copy carries only in-frame clones and drops some. The sample holds 65,000 to 95,000 clones; roughly 78% are singletons and the top ten take approximately 40%. Sequenced: peripheral blood. The source of these receptors is a man aged 55 to 69 with COVID-19, enrolled during active disease. The CDR3 runs from the conserved cysteine through the conserved F or W. The D gene is left open where the match is weak. Clone size is shown for a subset of rows, as once, few, many or a class of expanded clone.

size: NA; V: TRBV27; D: NA; J: TRBJ1-1; CDR3: CATRGGNTEAFF; DNA: TGTGCCACTAGGGGGGGGAACACTGAAGCTTTCTTT
size: once; V: TRBV9; D: NA; J: TRBJ1-1; CDR3: CASSVGFGDTEAFF; DNA: TGTGCCAGCAGCGTAGGGTTCGGAGACACTGAAGCTTTCTTT
size: NA; V: TRBV5-1; D: NA; J: TRBJ2-3; CDR3: CASSGGHRTDTQYF; DNA: TGCGCCAGCAGCGGGGGACATCGCACAGATACGCAGTATTTT
size: once; V: TRBV27; D: NA; J: TRBJ2-3; CDR3: CASSLWDRQDGTDTQYF; DNA: TGTGCCAGCAGTTTATGGGATCGACAGGACGGCACAGATACGCAGTATTTT
size: few; V: TRBV5-4; D: TRBD1; J: TRBJ2-7; CDR3: CASRRSGTETYEQYF; DNA: TGTGCCAGCCGGCGGTCCGGGACAGAGACCTACGAGCAGTACTTC
size: NA; V: TRBV7-2; D: TRBD2; J: TRBJ2-7; CDR3: CASSLAGISYEQYF; DNA: TGTGCCAGCAGCCTAGCGGGCATCTCCTACGAGCAGTACTTC
size: NA; V: TRBV13; D: NA; J: TRBJ2-2; CDR3: CASSWDRDSGELFF; DNA: TGTGCCAGCAGCTGGGATAGGGACTCCGGGGAGCTGTTTTTT
size: many; V: TRBV7-2; D: NA; J: TRBJ1-4; CDR3: CASRYRDEKLFF; DNA: TGTGCCAGCAGATACAGGGACGAAAAACTGTTTTTT
size: NA; V: TRBV7-2; D: NA; J: TRBJ1-2; CDR3: CASSLGVLSSQIGYTF; DNA: TGTGCCAGCAGCTTAGGCGTCTTGTCCTCCCAAATTGGCTACACCTTC
size: NA; V: TRBV6-5; D: NA; J: TRBJ2-5; CDR3: CASNPRGRGLETQYF; DNA: TGTGCCAGCAATCCTCGGGGTCGCGGGCTGGAGACCCAGTACTTC
size: NA; V: TRBV5-1; D: TRBD1; J: TRBJ2-5; CDR3: CASSLRTGGGETQYF; DNA: TGCGCCAGCAGCCTACGGACAGGGGGCGGGGAGACCCAGTACTTC
size: NA; V: TRBV7-6; D: TRBD1; J: TRBJ2-7; CDR3: CASSSTGGSSYEQYF; DNA: TGTGCCAGCAGCTCGACAGGGGGGAGCTCCTACGAGCAGTACTTC
size: NA; V: TRBV29-1; D: TRBD1; J: TRBJ1-1; CDR3: CSARFRGTEAFF; DNA: TGCAGCGCTAGGTTCAGGGGGACTGAAGCTTTCTTT
size: NA; V: TRBV5-1; D: NA; J: TRBJ2-7; CDR3: CASSEDNPTYEQYF; DNA: TGCGCCAGCAGCGAGGACAACCCTACCTACGAGCAGTACTTC
size: few; V: TRBV6-6; D: TRBD1; J: TRBJ2-7; CDR3: CASSYDAGGGEQYF; DNA: TGTGCCAGCAGTTACGACGCAGGGGGCGGCGAGCAGTACTTC
size: NA; V: TRBV9; D: NA; J: TRBJ2-7; CDR3: CASSVGTASYEQYF; DNA: TGTGCCAGCAGCGTAGGGACAGCATCCTACGAGCAGTACTTC
size: NA; V: TRBV7-2; D: NA; J: TRBJ1-5; CDR3: CASSREVLSGPQHF; DNA: TGTGCCAGCAGCCGGGAGGTCCTATCAGGGCCCCAGCATTTT
size: few; V: TRBV19; D: TRBD1; J: TRBJ1-6; CDR3: CASSSRDRNNSPLHF; DNA: TGTGCCAGTAGTAGCCGGGACAGAAATAATTCACCCCTCCACTTT
size: NA; V: TRBV7-9; D: TRBD1; J: TRBJ1-2; CDR3: CASSGAGQGADKNYGYTF; DNA: TGTGCCAGCAGCGGAGCGGGACAGGGTGCTGACAAGAACTATGGCTACACCTTC
size: NA; V: TRBV6-5; D: TRBD2; J: TRBJ2-1; CDR3: CASSYSSRGDYNEQFF; DNA: TGTGCCAGCAGTTACTCTTCGCGGGGGGACTACAATGAGCAGTTCTTC
size: NA; V: TRBV7-8; D: TRBD2; J: TRBJ2-1; CDR3: CASSLGGGSYNEQFF; DNA: TGTGCCAGCAGCTTAGGTGGCGGGAGCTACAATGAGCAGTTCTTC
size: few; V: TRBV11-3; D: TRBD2; J: TRBJ2-7; CDR3: CASSLGSGASSYEQYF; DNA: TGTGCCAGCAGCTTAGGGAGCGGGGCGAGCTCCTACGAGCAGTACTTC
size: few; V: TRBV6-5; D: NA; J: TRBJ2-6; CDR3: CASRLEGGRANVLTF; DNA: TGTGCCAGCAGATTAGAGGGGGGGAGGGCCAACGTCCTGACTTTC
size: once; V: TRBV15; D: NA; J: TRBJ2-2; CDR3: CATSSRSARDNTGELFF; DNA: TGTGCCACCAGCTCCCGGAGTGCGCGGGACAACACCGGGGAGCTGTTTTTT
size: NA; V: TRBV2; D: NA; J: TRBJ1-2; CDR3: CASSGFGGAEGYTF; DNA: TGTGCCAGCAGTGGATTTGGGGGGGCGGAAGGCTACACCTTC
size: once; V: TRBV5-1; D: NA; J: TRBJ2-1; CDR3: CASSSGPSSYNEQFF; DNA: TGCGCCAGCAGCTCGGGTCCAAGCTCCTACAATGAGCAGTTCTTC
size: NA; V: TRBV19; D: NA; J: TRBJ1-2; CDR3: CASSRGGLDDNYGYTF; DNA: TGTGCCAGTAGTCGCGGCGGCTTAGATGATAACTATGGCTACACCTTC
size: NA; V: TRBV19; D: TRBD2; J: TRBJ2-7; CDR3: CASSMGGEGHYEQYF; DNA: TGTGCCAGTAGTATGGGGGGGGAGGGCCACTACGAGCAGTACTTC
size: NA; V: TRBV7-3; D: NA; J: TRBJ1-5; CDR3: CASSLQGGRNQPQHF; DNA: TGTGCCTCAAGTCTACAGGGTGGCCGGAATCAGCCCCAGCATTTT
size: NA; V: TRBV9; D: TRBD1; J: TRBJ1-5; CDR3: CASSTAGGTDQPQHF; DNA: TGTGCCAGCAGCACAGCAGGGGGCACGGATCAGCCCCAGCATTTT
size: NA; V: TRBV5-6; D: TRBD1; J: TRBJ1-2; CDR3: CASSLGTGAQRYGYTF; DNA: TGTGCCAGCAGCTTGGGGACAGGGGCTCAGCGCTATGGCTACACCTTC
size: NA; V: TRBV7-2; D: NA; J: TRBJ2-5; CDR3: CASSRGRGASTFQETQYF; DNA: TGTGCCAGCAGCCGCGGCAGGGGCGCTTCCACCTTCCAAGAGACCCAGTACTTC
size: NA; V: TRBV7-2; D: TRBD2; J: TRBJ2-3; CDR3: CASSLARGLAGAVGDTQYF; DNA: TGTGCCAGCAGCTTAGCGCGCGGGCTAGCGGGCGCCGTGGGGGATACGCAGTATTTT
size: NA; V: TRBV25-1; D: NA; J: TRBJ1-2; CDR3: CASRLGGADGYTF; DNA: TGTGCCAGCCGTTTAGGGGGGGCCGACGGCTACACCTTC
size: NA; V: TRBV9; D: NA; J: TRBJ2-3; CDR3: CASSVWSRRDTDTQYF; DNA: TGTGCCAGCAGCGTATGGAGCAGAAGAGACACAGATACGCAGTATTTT
size: NA; V: TRBV7-8; D: TRBD1; J: TRBJ1-5; CDR3: CASSPPTGSNQPQHF; DNA: TGTGCCAGCAGCCCACCGACAGGGTCCAATCAGCCCCAGCATTTT
size: NA; V: TRBV6-1; D: TRBD1; J: TRBJ2-4; CDR3: CASSGDPRDREGWAKNIQYF; DNA: TGTGCCAGCAGTGGGGACCCCCGGGACAGGGAGGGCTGGGCCAAAAACATTCAGTACTTC
size: NA; V: TRBV5-5; D: TRBD2; J: TRBJ2-5; CDR3: CASSLSSGLQETQYF; DNA: TGTGCCAGCAGCTTGTCTAGCGGGTTACAAGAGACCCAGTACTTC
size: NA; V: TRBV6-1; D: NA; J: TRBJ1-1; CDR3: CASSGLPGGRGTEAFF; DNA: TGTGCCAGCAGTGGCTTACCGGGGGGAAGGGGGACTGAAGCTTTCTTT
size: NA; V: TRBV2; D: TRBD1; J: TRBJ2-1; CDR3: CATTTGVQDEQFF; DNA: TGTGCCACCACCACAGGGGTCCAGGATGAGCAGTTCTTC
size: NA; V: TRBV4-1; D: TRBD1; J: TRBJ1-5; CDR3: CASSQEGTGGNQPQHF; DNA: TGCGCCAGCAGCCAGGAAGGGACAGGGGGAAATCAGCCCCAGCATTTT
size: NA; V: TRBV7-9; D: NA; J: TRBJ2-7; CDR3: CASSPMAVNYEQYF; DNA: TGTGCCAGCAGCCCCATGGCAGTGAACTACGAGCAGTACTTC
size: few; V: TRBV6-1; D: NA; J: TRBJ2-4; CDR3: CASSERWVSENIQYF; DNA: TGTGCCAGCAGTGAAAGATGGGTTAGCGAAAACATTCAGTACTTC
size: NA; V: TRBV5-1; D: NA; J: TRBJ2-5; CDR3: CASSFGSPVETQYF; DNA: TGCGCCAGCAGCTTCGGTTCACCGGTTGAGACCCAGTACTTC
size: few; V: TRBV4-3; D: NA; J: TRBJ1-1; CDR3: CASSSLGGGALGNTEAFF; DNA: TGCGCCAGCAGCTCCTTGGGCGGGGGCGCCTTGGGGAACACTGAAGCTTTCTTT
size: NA; V: TRBV7-2; D: NA; J: TRBJ1-1; CDR3: CASRPTRNTEAFF; DNA: TGTGCCAGCAGGCCTACTAGGAACACTGAAGCTTTCTTT
size: NA; V: TRBV6-5; D: NA; J: TRBJ1-2; CDR3: CAARGRGPNYGYTF; DNA: TGTGCCGCACGGGGTCGCGGTCCTAACTATGGCTACACCTTC
size: once; V: TRBV19; D: NA; J: TRBJ1-2; CDR3: CASSGQLSNYGYTF; DNA: TGTGCCAGTAGTGGACAGCTAAGTAACTATGGCTACACCTTC
size: few; V: TRBV11-2; D: TRBD1; J: TRBJ2-7; CDR3: CASRQGVEQYF; DNA: TGTGCCAGCCGACAGGGGGTTGAGCAGTACTTC
size: NA; V: TRBV2; D: TRBD1; J: TRBJ2-7; CDR3: CASSPGQVSYEQYF; DNA: TGTGCCAGCAGCCCGGGACAGGTTTCCTACGAGCAGTACTTC
size: NA; V: TRBV7-3; D: TRBD2; J: TRBJ2-3; CDR3: CASSTGLASTDTQYF; DNA: TGTGCCAGCAGCACGGGACTAGCAAGCACAGATACGCAGTATTTT
size: NA; V: TRBV11-2; D: NA; J: TRBJ1-2; CDR3: CASSFGTLYGYTF; DNA: TGTGCCAGCAGCTTCGGGACACTCTATGGCTACACCTTC
size: NA; V: TRBV6-5; D: NA; J: TRBJ2-1; CDR3: CASSPDYLSYNEQFF; DNA: TGTGCCAGCAGTCCGGACTACCTCTCCTACAATGAGCAGTTCTTC
size: NA; V: TRBV2; D: NA; J: TRBJ2-7; CDR3: CASRIGTETYEQYF; DNA: TGTGCCAGCAGGATAGGGACTGAGACCTACGAGCAGTACTTC